This T cell receptor beta chain was sequenced for a study of shared clonotypes between healthy human individuals. Study outcomes and limitations: The small donor group covered limited genetic and exposure diversity. Investigators collected only blood, and repertoires in tissues likely differ.

CDR3 length: 15 residues. V dropped 7 bases and J dropped 2 bases, with 15 bases sitting between them. Germline CDR1 reads SNHLY; CDR2 reads FYNNEI. For this clone: Its antigen is not known.

The repertoire was sequenced with immunoSEQ multiplex PCR; TCRdb's copy has only in-frame clones and lacks some. In the table there are roughly 480,000 clones, about 80% of which are singletons. Sequencing was carried out using PBMCs. This chain uses TRBV2 with TRBJ2-1; D is perhaps TRBD1 (5 bases). The origin of this receptor is a woman in her forties in good health. Some clones in this sample may be carry-over from other donors' samples. The chain's CDR3 is CASTSARGTYNEQFF. In DNA, the CDR3 is TGTGCCAGCACTTCCGCTAGGGGAACCTACAATGAGCAGTTCTTC.